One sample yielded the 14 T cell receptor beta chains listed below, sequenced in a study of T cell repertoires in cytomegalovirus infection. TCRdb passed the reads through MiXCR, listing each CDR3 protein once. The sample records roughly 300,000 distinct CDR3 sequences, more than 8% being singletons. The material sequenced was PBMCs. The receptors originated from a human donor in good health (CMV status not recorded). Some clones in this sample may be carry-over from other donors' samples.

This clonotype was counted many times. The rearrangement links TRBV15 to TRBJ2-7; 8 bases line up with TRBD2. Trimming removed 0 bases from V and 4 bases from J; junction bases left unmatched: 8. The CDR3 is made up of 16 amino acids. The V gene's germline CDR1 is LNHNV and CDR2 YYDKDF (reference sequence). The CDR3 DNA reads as TGTGCCACCAGCAGAGAATTCGCGGGAGGTTGGTACGAGCAGTACTTC. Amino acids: CATSREFAGGWYEQYF.

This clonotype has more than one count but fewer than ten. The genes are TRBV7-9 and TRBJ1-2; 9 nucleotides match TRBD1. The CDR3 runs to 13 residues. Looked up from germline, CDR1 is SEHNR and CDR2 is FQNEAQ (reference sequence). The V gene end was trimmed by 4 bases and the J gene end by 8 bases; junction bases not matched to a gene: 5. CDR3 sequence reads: CASSYGQGYGYTF. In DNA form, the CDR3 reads TGTGCCAGCAGCTATGGACAGGGGTACGGCTACACCTTC.

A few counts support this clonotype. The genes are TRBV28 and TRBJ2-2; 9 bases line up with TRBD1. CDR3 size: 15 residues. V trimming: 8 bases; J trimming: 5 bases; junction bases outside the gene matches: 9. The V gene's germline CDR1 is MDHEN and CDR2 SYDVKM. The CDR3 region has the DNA TGTGCCAGCCAACGTCCCGGGACAGGGACCGGGGAGCTGTTTTTT. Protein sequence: CASQRPGTGTGELFF.

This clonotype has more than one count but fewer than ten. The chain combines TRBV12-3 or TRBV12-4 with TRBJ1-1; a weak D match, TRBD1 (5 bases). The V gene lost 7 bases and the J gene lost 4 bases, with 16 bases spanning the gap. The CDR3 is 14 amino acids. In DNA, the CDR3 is TGTGCCAGCACTGAGGCCGGGGGAGTCACTGAAGCTTTCTTT. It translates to CASTEAGGVTEAFF.

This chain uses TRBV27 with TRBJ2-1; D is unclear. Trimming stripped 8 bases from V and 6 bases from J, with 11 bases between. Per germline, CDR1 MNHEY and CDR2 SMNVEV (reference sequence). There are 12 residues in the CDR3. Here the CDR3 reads CASGYSINEQFF. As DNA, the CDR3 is TGTGCCAGCGGCTACTCGATCAATGAGCAGTTCTTC.

CDR3 sequence (DNA): TGTGCCAGTACCGGCCTCTCGGACAGGGAAGACTATGGCTACACCTTC. This translates into CASTGLSDREDYGYTF. This chain links TRBV19 with TRBJ1-2; 8 bases agree with TRBD1. CDR3 size: 16 residues. V gave up 7 bases and J gave up 3 bases; unmatched junction bases: 13. Germline V gene lookup returns CDR1 LNHDA and CDR2 SQIVND (reference sequence).

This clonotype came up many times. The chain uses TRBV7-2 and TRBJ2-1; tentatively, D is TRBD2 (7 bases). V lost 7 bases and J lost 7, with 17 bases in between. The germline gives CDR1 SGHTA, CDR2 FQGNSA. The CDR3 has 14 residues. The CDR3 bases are TGTGCCAGCAACTATGGGGGGGGGCTGAATGAGCAGTTCTTC. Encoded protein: CASNYGGGLNEQFF.

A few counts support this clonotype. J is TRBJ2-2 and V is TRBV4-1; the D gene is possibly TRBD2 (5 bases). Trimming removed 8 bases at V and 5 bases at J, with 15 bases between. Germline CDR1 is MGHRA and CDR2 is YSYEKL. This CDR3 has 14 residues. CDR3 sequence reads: CASQSLGATGELFF. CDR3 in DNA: TGCGCCAGCCAGTCACTAGGAGCTACCGGGGAGCTGTTTTTT.

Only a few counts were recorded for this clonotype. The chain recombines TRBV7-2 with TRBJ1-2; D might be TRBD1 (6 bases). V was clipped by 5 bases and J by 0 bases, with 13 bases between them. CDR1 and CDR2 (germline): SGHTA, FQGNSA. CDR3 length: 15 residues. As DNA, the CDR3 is TGTGCCAGCAGCCGAGGACAGATTACTAACTATGGCTACACCTTC. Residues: CASSRGQITNYGYTF.

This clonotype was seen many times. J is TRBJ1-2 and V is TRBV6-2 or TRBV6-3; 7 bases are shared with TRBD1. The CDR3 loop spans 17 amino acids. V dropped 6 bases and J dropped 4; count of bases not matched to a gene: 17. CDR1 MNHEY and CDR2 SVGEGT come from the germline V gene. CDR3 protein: CASSDGYLGQSTYGYTF. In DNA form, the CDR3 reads TGTGCCAGCAGCGATGGGTACCTGGGACAGAGCACCTATGGCTACACCTTC.

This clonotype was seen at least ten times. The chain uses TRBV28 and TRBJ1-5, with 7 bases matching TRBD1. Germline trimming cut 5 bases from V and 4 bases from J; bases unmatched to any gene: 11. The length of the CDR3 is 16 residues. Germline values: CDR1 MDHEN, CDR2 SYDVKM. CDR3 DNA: TGTGCCAGCAGTCGCGACTCGGGACAGCGAAATCAGCCCCAGCATTTT. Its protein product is CASSRDSGQRNQPQHF.

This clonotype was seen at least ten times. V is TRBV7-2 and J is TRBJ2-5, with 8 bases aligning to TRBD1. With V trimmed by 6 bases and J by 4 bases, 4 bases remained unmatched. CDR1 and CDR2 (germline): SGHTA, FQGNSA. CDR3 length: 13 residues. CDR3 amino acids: CASSQGAGETQYF. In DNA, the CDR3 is TGTGCCAGCAGTCAGGGGGCAGGAGAGACCCAGTACTTC.

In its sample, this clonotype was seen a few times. CDR3 in amino acids: CATSRDTQSRGTQYF. CDR3 in DNA: TGTGCCACCAGCAGAGATACCCAGTCCCGGGGGACCCAGTACTTC. V gene TRBV15 combines with J gene TRBJ2-5, with D possibly TRBD2 on 5 matching bases. The CDR3 totals 15 residues. Looked up from germline, CDR1 is LNHNV and CDR2 is YYDKDF (reference sequence). The ends were cut back, 0 bases at V and 7 bases at J, with 15 bases in the middle.

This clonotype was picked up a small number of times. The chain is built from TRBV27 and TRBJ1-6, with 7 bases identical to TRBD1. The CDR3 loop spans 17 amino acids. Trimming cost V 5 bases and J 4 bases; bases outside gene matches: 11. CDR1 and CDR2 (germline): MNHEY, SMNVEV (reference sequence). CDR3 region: CASSLEFPGQYNSPLHF. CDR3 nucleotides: TGTGCCAGCAGTCTTGAATTCCCGGGACAGTATAATTCACCCCTCCACTTT.